These 10 T cell receptor beta chains were all obtained from the same sample, sequenced in a study of regulatory T cells in long-lasting Graves disease. Through Arm-PCR of CDR3 regions and iRepertoire HTBI primers, TCR beta libraries were built. TCRdb reprocessed the multiplex PCR reads via MiXCR and lists one record per CDR3 protein. The sample includes around 510,000 distinct CDR3 sequences, about 20% of them seen just once. As to time point: persistent/refractory GD, antithyroid drugs over 5 years with positive TRAb. PBMC-derived RNA was used for the TCR library. The material sequenced was peripheral blood mononuclear cells (PBMCs), taken when the disease was refractory, from a patient treated with antithyroid drugs. These receptors originate from a female donor with Graves disease.

This clonotype was detected many times. This sequence joins TRBV20-1 and TRBJ2-5; 8 bases match TRBD1. Trimming at V came to 1 base and at J to 4 bases, leaving 5 bases not matched to a gene. From germline, CDR1 is DFQATT and CDR2 SNEGSKA (reference sequence). The CDR3 length is 14 residues. Written as DNA, the CDR3 is TGCAGTGCTAGAGTGACAGGGGCTGGAGAGACCCAGTACTTC. It is translated as CSARVTGAGETQYF.

CDR3 nucleotide sequence: TGTGCCAGCAGCTTTGGGAATATGAACACTGAAGCTTTCTTT. Amino acids: CASSFGNMNTEAFF. This sequence joins TRBV7-4 and TRBJ1-1; no clear D gene. The CDR3 consists of 14 residues. From germline, CDR1 is SGHVT and CDR2 SQSDAQ. V dropped 3 bases and J dropped 0 bases, with 8 bases sitting between them.

This clonotype was counted many times. The gene calls are TRBV3-1 and TRBJ2-7; tentatively, D is TRBD2 (5 bases). Germline CDR1 and CDR2: LGHDT and YNNKEL (reference sequence). This CDR3 region has 14 residues. The V and J ends lost 5 bases and 7 bases respectively, with 18 bases between them. The CDR3 here is CASSGNPGYSEQYF. The CDR3 DNA is TGTGCCAGCAGCGGTAACCCGGGGTACTCAGAGCAGTACTTC.

Regarding this clonotype: One junction end does not reproduce the germline sequence, and a read error may be involved. The gene calls are TRBV2 and TRBJ2-3; possible D gene TRBD2, 5 bases. The germline V gene has CDR1 SNHLY and CDR2 FYNNEI. The CDR3 has 15 amino acids. In DNA, the CDR3 is TGTGCCAGCAGCCCGGACTCTTCTAGCACAGATATGCAGTATTTT. Translation gives CASSPDSSSTDMQYF.

This clonotype appeared once. This chain connects TRBV27 to TRBJ2-7; no clear D. CDR1 and CDR2 (germline): MNHEY, SMNVEV (reference sequence). CDR3 length: 13 amino acids. Trimming removed 6 bases at V and 3 bases at J, with 12 bases between. CDR3 amino acids: CASRPLDLYEQYF. CDR3 nucleotides: TGTGCCAGCAGGCCGCTGGACCTCTACGAGCAGTACTTC.

The chain carries TRBV28 and TRBJ2-3; D may be TRBD1 (5 bases). The germline V gene encodes CDR1 MDHEN and CDR2 SYDVKM. The CDR3 is made up of 14 amino acids. V shed 7 bases and J shed 0 bases, with 11 bases lying between them. The CDR3 protein is CASTWGRSTDTQYF. The CDR3 DNA sequence: TGTGCCAGCACCTGGGGCAGGAGCACAGATACGCAGTATTTT.

This clonotype was found many times. V gene TRBV15 combines with J gene TRBJ1-1, with D uncertain. Germline V gene sequence: CDR1 LNHNV, CDR2 YYDKDF (reference sequence). Trimming pared 6 bases from V and 1 base from J, leaving 3 bases between. The CDR3 totals 11 residues. CDR3 DNA sequence: TGTGCCACCAGAAGGAACACTGAAGCTTTCTTT. Translating it yields CATRRNTEAFF.

This clonotype occurred a few times. V usage is TRBV7-9 and J usage is TRBJ1-2; 8 bases match TRBD1. Germline values: CDR1 SEHNR, CDR2 FQNEAQ (reference sequence). This CDR3 has 13 amino acids. Trimming at V came to 1 base and at J to 8 bases, leaving 3 bases not matched to a gene. This chain's CDR3 is CASSLGQGNGYTF. The CDR3, as DNA: TGTGCCAGCAGCTTAGGACAGGGGAACGGCTACACCTTC.

J is TRBJ2-7 and V is TRBV4-1; no firm D call. Trimming took off 1 base at V and 5 bases at J, with 12 bases between the two ends. Germline V CDR1 and CDR2: MGHRA, YSYEKL. The CDR3 totals 14 residues. CDR3 nucleotides: TGCGCCAGCAGCCAAGGCCCGTACGAGGACGAGCAGTACTTC. Its translation is CASSQGPYEDEQYF.

This clonotype was detected only a few times. This rearrangement joins TRBV5-1 to TRBJ2-3; D remains unclear. Germline assignment: CDR1 SGHRS and CDR2 YFSETQ. This CDR3 spans 16 amino acids. Deletions cut 0 bases from V and 5 bases from J, with 16 bases between. For the CDR3, the DNA is TGCGCCAGCAGCTTGGCCGGTGGAGAGCAGAGAGATACGCAGTATTTT. Translating gives CASSLAGGEQRDTQYF.